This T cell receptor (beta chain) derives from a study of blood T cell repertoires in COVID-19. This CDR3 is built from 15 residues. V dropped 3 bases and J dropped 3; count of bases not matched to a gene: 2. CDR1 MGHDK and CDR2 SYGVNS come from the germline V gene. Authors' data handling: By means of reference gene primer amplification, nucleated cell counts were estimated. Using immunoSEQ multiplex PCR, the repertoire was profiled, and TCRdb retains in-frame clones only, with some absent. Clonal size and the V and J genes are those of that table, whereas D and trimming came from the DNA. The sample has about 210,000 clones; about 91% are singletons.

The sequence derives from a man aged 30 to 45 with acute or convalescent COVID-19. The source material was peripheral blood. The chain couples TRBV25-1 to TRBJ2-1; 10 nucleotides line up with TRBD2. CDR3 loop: CASSDSSGGYNEQFF. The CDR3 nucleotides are TGTGCCAGCAGTGACTCTAGCGGGGGCTACAATGAGCAGTTCTTC.